Described below is a single T cell receptor beta chain sequence and its context. PCR was performed using 60 Vbeta and 13 Jbeta primers. This table comes from immunoSEQ multiplex PCR, and its TCRdb copy is limited to in-frame clones, with some not included. The sample records 110,000 or so clones, roughly four fifths being singletons. The sample originates from a study of cytomegalovirus exposure and HLA in healthy donors. Germline CDR1 and CDR2: SGHNT and YYREEE (reference sequence). The CDR3 runs 15 residues. Trimming cost V 1 base and J 2 bases; bases outside gene matches: 2. This TCR derives from a man aged 50 to 59 in good health and CMV-seropositive. Sequences were obtained from PBMCs. The chain is built from TRBV5-4 and TRBJ2-3; 9 positions agree with TRBD2. The CDR3 nucleotides are TGTGCCAGCAGCTTGAGACTAGCGGACACAGATACGCAGTATTTT. It translates to CASSLRLADTDTQYF.